The present T cell receptor beta chain was sequenced within a study of cytomegalovirus exposure and HLA in healthy donors. Regarding the study as a whole: When analyzed later, a missense DCLRE1C variant was found to be linked to TCR beta V- and J-gene trimming. Most TCR beta V segments were productive about 87% or about 30% of the time in an earlier analysis. In all likelihood, a cluster of highly shared sequence variants was a sequencing artifact.

To note about this clone: The antigen is not known.

Germline V gene data show CDR1 as SGHRS and CDR2 as YFSETQ. V gave up 3 bases and J gave up 6 bases; unmatched junction bases: 12. The CDR3 spans 15 residues. It was with 60 Vbeta and 13 Jbeta primers that the PCR ran. Sequencing used immunoSEQ multiplex PCR; TCRdb keeps in-frame clones, though not all of them. Its table lists some 180,000 clones. The sequenced material came from PBMCs. The rearrangement joins TRBV5-1 to TRBJ2-7, with 7 bases identical to TRBD2. This TCR came from a man under 40 in good health and CMV-seronegative. The CDR3 here is CASSWREGGFGEQYF. CDR3 DNA sequence: TGCGCCAGCAGCTGGAGGGAGGGAGGATTTGGCGAGCAGTACTTC.